These 3 T cell receptor beta chains share one sample of origin, sequenced in a study of tumor-infiltrating lymphocytes in primary liver carcinoma. Co-extraction of both nucleic acids (RNA and DNA) used about 19-33 mg of unsorted bulk tissue. The authors made TCR beta cDNA from 450 to 600 ng total RNA with a constant-region primer. ARM-PCR was slightly modified, and three nested multiplex PCR rounds with it gave rise to the TCR beta libraries. Two initial PCR rounds of around 9 cycles each paired TRBV1-TRBV30 forward primers with a C-beta reverse primer. Each CDR3 protein is one row after TCRdb ran MiXCR on the multiplex PCR reads. The table includes fewer than 200,000 distinct CDR3 sequences, just under 85% detected once. The sample was tumor tissue from primary liver carcinoma. These receptors all stem from a man in his forties or fifties with primary liver carcinoma and hepatitis B virus infection.

The table lists this clonotype with a few counts. One end of the junction varies from germline; a read error may be responsible. The chain carries TRBV7-9 and TRBJ2-5; D gene ambiguous. From germline, CDR1 is SEHNR and CDR2 FQNEAQ (reference sequence). The CDR3 is made up of 11 amino acids. The CDR3 here is CASSPKETQYF. The CDR3 nucleotides are TGTGCCAGCAGCCCGAAAGAGACCCAATACTTC.

The sample holds one count of this clonotype. In this CDR3 the conserved last residue, phenylalanine or tryptophan, is missing, so a read error is likely. The chain combines TRBV6-6 with TRBJ1-2; D call uncertain. Germline loops: CDR1 MNHNY, CDR2 SVGAGI (reference sequence). The CDR3 is made up of 14 amino acids. The CDR3: CASYAEPAKYGYTL. CDR3 nucleotide sequence: TGTGCCTCCTATGCGGAGCCAGCTAAGTATGGCTACACCTTA.

As for this clonotype: Germline and junction disagree at one end, which may indicate a read error. The CDR3 is CARSLGGSNQPQHF. The CDR3, as DNA: TGTGCCAGGAGCTTAGGTGGAAGCAATCAGCCCCAGCATTTT. V usage is TRBV13 and J usage is TRBJ1-5, with D unresolved. The germline V gene has CDR1 PRHDT and CDR2 FYEKMQ (reference sequence). The CDR3 loop spans 14 amino acids.